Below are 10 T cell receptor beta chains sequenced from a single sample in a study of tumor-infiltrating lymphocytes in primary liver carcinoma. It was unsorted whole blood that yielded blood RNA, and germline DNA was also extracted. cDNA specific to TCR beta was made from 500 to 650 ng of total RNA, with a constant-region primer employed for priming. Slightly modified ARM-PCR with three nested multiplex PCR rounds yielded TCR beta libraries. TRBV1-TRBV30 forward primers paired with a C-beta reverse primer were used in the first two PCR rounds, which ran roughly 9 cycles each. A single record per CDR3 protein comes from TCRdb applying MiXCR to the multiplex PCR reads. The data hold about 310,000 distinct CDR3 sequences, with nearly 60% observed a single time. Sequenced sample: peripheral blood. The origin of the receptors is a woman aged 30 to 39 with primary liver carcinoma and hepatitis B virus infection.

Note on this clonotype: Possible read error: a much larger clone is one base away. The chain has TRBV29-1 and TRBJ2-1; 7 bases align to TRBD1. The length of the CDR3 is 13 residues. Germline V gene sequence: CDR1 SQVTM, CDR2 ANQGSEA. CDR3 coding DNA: TGCAGAGTTGCATGGCAGGGGGAAAATGAGCAGTTCTTC. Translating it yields CRVAWQGENEQFF.

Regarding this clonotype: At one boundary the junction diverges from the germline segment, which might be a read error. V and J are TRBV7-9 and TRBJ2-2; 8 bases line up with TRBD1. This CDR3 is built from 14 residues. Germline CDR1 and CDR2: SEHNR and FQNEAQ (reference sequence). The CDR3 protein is CTSTRTGMTGELFF. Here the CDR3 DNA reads TGTACCAGCACCCGGACAGGGATGACCGGGGAGCTGTTTTTT.

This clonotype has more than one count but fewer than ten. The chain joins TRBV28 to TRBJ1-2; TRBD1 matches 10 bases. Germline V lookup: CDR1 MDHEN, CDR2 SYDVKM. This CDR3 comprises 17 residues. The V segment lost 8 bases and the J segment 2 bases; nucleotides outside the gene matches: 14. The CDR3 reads CASATPGQGISNYGYTF. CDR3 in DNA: TGTGCCAGCGCGACCCCGGGACAGGGGATTTCCAACTATGGCTACACCTTC.

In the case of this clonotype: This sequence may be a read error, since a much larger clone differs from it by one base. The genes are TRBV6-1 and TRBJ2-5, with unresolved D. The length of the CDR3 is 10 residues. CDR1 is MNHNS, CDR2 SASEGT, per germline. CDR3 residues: CTSVRETQYF. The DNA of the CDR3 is TGTACCAGCGTACGAGAGACCCAGTACTTC.

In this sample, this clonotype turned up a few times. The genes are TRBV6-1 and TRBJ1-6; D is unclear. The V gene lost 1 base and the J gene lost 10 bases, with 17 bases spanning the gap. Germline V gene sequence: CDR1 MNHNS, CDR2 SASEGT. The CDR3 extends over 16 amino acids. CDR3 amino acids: CASSEENRGLGSPLHF. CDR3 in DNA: TGTGCCAGCAGTGAAGAAAACCGAGGACTTGGCTCACCCCTCCACTTT.

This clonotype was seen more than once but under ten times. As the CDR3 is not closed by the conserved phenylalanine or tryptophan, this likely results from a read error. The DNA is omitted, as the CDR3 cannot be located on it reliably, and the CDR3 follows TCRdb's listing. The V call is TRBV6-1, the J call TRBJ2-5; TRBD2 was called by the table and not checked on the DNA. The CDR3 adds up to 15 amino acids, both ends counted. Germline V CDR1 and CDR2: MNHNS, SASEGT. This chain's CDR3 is CASSVLAGDRKTQYL.

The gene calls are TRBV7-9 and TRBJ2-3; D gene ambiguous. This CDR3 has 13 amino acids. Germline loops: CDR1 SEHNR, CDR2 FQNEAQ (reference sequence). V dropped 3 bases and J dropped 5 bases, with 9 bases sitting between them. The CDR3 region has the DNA TGTGCCAGCAGCTTCGGAGACAAAGATACGCAGTATTTT. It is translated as CASSFGDKDTQYF.

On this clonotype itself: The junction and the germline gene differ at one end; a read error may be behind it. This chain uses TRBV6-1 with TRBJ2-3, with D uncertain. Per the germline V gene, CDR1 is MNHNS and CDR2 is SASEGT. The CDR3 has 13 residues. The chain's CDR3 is CANSEGQTDTQYF. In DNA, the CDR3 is TGTGCCAACAGTGAAGGCCAGACAGATACGCAGTATTTT.

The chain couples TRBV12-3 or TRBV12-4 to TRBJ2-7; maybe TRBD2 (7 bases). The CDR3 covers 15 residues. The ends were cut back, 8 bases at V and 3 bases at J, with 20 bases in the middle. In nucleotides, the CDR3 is TGTGCCAGCGGGGAGGGGACACCACATTACTACGAGCAGTACTTC. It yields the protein CASGEGTPHYYEQYF.

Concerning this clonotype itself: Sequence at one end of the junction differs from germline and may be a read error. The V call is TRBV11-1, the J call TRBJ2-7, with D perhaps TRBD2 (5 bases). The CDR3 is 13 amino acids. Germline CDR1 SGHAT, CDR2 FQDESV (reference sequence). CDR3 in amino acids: CASSIGYLRGQCF. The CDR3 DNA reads TGTGCCAGCAGCATAGGATACCTCCGCGGGCAGTGCTTC.